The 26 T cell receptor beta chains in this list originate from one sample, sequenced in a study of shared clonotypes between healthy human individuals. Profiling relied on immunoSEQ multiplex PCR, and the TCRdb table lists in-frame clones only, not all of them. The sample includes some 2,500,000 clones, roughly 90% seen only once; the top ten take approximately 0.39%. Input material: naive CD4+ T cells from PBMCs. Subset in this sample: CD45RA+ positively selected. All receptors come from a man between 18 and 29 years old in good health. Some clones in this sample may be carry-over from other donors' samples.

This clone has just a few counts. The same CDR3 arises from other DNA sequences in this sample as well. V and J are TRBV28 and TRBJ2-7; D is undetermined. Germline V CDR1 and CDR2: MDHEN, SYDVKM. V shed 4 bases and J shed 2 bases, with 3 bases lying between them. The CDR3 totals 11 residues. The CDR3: CASSSTYEQYF. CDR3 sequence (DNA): TGTGCCAGCAGTTCCACCTACGAGCAGTACTTC.

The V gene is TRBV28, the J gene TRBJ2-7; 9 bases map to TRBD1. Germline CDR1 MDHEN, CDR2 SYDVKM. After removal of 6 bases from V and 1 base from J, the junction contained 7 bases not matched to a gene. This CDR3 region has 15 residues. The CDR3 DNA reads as TGTGCCAGCAGCCAGTCGGGACAGGGTTCCTACGAGCAGTACTTC. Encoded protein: CASSQSGQGSYEQYF. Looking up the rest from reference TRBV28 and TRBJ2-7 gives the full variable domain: DVKVTQSSRYLVKRTGEKVFLECVQDMDHENMFWYRQDPGLGLRLIYFSYDVKMKEKGDIPEGYSVSREKKERFSLILESASTNQTSMYLCASSQSGQGSYEQYFGPGTRLTVT.

The CDR3: CASSLYTSGRGSPMGYEQYF. The CDR3 region has the DNA TGTGCCAGCAGTTTATACACTAGCGGGAGGGGGAGCCCCATGGGATACGAGCAGTACTTC. This chain joins TRBV28 and TRBJ2-7, with 13 nucleotides matching TRBD2. J gave up 4 bases and V 1 base, and 16 bases lay outside the gene matches. The CDR3 sequence is 20 residues long. Germline loops: CDR1 MDHEN, CDR2 SYDVKM.

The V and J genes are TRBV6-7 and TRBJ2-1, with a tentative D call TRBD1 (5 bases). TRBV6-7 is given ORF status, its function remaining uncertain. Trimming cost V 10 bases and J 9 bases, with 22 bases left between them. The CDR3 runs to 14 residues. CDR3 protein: CAISGPCYTGEQFF. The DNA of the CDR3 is TGTGCCATCTCCGGGCCCTGTTACACAGGTGAGCAGTTCTTC.

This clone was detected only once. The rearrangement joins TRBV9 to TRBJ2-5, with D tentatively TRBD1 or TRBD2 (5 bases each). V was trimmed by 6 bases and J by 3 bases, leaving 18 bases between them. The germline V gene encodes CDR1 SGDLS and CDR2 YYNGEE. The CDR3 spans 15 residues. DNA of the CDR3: TGTGCCAGCACCACGAATACAGGAGCGGAAGAGACCCAGTACTTC. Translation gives CASTTNTGAEETQYF.

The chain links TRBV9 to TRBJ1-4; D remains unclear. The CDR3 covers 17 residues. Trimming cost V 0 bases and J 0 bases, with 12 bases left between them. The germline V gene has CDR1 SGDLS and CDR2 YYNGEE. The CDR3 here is CASSVEPSWATNEKLFF. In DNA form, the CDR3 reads TGTGCCAGCAGCGTAGAGCCAAGCTGGGCAACTAATGAAAAACTGTTTTTT.

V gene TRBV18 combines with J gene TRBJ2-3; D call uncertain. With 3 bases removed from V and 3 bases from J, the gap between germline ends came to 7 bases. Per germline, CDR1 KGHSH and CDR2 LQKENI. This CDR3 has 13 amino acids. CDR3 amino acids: CASSPLVTDTQYF. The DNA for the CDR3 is TGTGCCAGCTCACCTCTAGTAACAGATACGCAGTATTTT.

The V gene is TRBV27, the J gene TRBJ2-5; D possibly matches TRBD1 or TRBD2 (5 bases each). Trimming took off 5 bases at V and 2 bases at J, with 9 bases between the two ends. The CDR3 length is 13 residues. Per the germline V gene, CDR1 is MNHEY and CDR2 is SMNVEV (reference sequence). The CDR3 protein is CASSRDLQETQYF. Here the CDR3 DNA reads TGTGCCAGCAGTAGGGACCTACAAGAGACCCAGTACTTC.

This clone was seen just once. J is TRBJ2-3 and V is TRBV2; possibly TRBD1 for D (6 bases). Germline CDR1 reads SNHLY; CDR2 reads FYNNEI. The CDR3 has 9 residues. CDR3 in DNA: TGTGGAGGGGGAGATACGCAGTATTTT. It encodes CGGGDTQYF.

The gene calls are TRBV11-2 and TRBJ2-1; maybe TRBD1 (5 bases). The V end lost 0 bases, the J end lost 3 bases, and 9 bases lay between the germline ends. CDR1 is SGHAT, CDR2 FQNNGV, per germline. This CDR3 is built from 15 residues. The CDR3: CASSLDRGLYNEQFF. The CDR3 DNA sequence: TGTGCCAGCAGCTTAGATAGGGGTCTCTACAATGAGCAGTTCTTC.

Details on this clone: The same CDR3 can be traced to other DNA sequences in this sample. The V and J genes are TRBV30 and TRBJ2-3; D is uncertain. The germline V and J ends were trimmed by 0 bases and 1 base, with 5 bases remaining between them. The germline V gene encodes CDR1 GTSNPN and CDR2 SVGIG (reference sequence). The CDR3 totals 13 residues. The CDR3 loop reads CAWSVGGTDTQYF. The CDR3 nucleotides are TGTGCCTGGAGTGTAGGAGGCACAGATACGCAGTATTTT. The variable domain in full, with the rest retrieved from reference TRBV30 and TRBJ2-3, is SQTIHQWPATLVQPVGSPLSLECTVEGTSNPNLYWYRQAAGRGLQLLFYSVGIGQISSEVPQNLSASRPQDRQFILSSKKLLLSDSGFYLCAWSVGGTDTQYFGPGTRLTVL.

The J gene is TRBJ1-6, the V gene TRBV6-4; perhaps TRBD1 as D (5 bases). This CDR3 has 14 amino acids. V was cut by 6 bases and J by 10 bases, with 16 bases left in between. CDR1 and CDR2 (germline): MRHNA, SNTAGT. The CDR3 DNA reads TGTGCCAGCAGCCCCGGGGCAGGGAACTCACCCCTCCACTTT. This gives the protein CASSPGAGNSPLHF.

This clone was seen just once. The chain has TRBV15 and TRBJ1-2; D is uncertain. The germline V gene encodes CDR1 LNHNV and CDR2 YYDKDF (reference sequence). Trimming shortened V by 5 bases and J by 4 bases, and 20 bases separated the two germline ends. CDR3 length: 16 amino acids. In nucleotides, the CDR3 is TGTGCCACCAGCTCTCCTGGACGGACGACACTCTATGGCTACACCTTC. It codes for CATSSPGRTTLYGYTF.

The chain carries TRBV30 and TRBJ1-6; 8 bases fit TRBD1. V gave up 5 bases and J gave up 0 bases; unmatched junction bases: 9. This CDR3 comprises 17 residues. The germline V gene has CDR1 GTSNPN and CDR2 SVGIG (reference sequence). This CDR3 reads CAWQGAYSSSYNSPLHF. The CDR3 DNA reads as TGTGCCTGGCAGGGGGCCTATTCGAGCTCCTATAATTCACCCCTCCACTTT.

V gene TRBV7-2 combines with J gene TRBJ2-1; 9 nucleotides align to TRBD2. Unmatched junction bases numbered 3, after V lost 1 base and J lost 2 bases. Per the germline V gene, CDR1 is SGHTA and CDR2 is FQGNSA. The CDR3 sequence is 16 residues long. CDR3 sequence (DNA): TGTGCCAGCAGCTTAGTTGGCGGGAGGGCCTACAATGAGCAGTTCTTC. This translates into CASSLVGGRAYNEQFF.

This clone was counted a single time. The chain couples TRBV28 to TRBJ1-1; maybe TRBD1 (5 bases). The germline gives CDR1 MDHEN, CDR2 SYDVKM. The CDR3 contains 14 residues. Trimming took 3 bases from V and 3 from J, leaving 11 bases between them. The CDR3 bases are TGTGCCAGCAGTTTTCCAGGGTTTCACACTGAAGCTTTCTTT. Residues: CASSFPGFHTEAFF.

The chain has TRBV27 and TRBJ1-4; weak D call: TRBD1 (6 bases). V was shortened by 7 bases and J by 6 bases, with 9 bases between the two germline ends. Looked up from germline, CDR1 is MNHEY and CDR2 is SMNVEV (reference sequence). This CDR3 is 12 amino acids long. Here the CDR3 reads CASTGAYEKLFF. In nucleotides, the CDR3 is TGTGCCAGCACAGGGGCCTATGAAAAACTGTTTTTT.

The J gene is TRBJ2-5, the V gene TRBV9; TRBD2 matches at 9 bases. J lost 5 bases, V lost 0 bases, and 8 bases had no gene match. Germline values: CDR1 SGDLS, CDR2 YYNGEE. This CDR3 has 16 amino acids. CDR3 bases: TGTGCCAGCAGCGTAGCTGGCGGGAGGGCCCCCGAGACCCAGTACTTC. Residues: CASSVAGGRAPETQYF.

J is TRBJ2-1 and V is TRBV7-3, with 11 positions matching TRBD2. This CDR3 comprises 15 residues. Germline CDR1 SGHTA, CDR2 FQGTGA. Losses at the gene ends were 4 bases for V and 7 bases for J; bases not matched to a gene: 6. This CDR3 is CASSSPSGRFNEQFF. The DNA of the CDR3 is TGTGCCAGCAGCTCCCCTAGCGGGAGGTTTAATGAGCAGTTCTTC.

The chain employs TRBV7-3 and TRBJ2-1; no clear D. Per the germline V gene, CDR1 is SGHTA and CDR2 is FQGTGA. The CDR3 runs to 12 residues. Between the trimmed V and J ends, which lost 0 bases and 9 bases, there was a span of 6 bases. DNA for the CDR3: TGTGCCAGCAGCTTAACTGCGACTGAGCAGTTCTTC. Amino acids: CASSLTATEQFF.

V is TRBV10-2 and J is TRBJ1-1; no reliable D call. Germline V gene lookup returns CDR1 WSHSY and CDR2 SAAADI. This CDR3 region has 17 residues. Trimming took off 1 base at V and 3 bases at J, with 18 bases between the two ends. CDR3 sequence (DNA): TGCGCCAGCAGTGAGTTTCACCGGGGAGGGTCGGACACTGAAGCTTTCTTT. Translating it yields CASSEFHRGGSDTEAFF.

CDR3 in DNA: TGTGCCAGACAGCTTCGGACTATGAAGCAGTACTTC. Its translation is CARQLRTMKQYF. This sequence joins TRBV19 and TRBJ2-7, with a possible D match to TRBD2 (6 bases). The CDR3 sequence is 12 residues long. Trimming took off 9 bases at V and 8 bases at J, with 17 bases between the two ends. CDR1 and CDR2 from the germline V gene are LNHDA and SQIVND (reference sequence). Using reference TRBV19 and TRBJ2-7 for the parts outside the CDR3, the full variable domain is DGGITQSPKYLFRKEGQNVTLSCEQNLNHDAMYWYRQDPGQGLRLIYYSQIVNDFQKGDIAEGYSVSREKKESFPLTVTSAQKNPTAFYLCARQLRTMKQYFGPGTRLTVT.

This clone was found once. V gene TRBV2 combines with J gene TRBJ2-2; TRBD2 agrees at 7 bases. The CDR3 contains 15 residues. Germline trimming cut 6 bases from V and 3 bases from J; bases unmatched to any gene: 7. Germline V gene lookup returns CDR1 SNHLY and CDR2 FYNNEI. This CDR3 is CASRASGPHTGELFF. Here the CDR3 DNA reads TGTGCCAGCAGGGCTAGCGGACCCCACACCGGGGAGCTGTTTTTT. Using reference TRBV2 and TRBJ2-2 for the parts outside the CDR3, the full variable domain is EPEVTQTPSHQVTQMGQEVILRCVPISNHLYFYWYRQILGQKVEFLVSFYNNEISEKSEIFDDQFSVERPDGSNFTLKIRSTKLEDSAMYFCASRASGPHTGELFFGEGSRLTVL.

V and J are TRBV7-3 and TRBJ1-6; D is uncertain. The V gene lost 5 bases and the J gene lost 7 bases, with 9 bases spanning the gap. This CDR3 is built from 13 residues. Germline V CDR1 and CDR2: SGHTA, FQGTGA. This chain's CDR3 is CASSPSLNSPLHF. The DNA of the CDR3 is TGTGCCAGCAGCCCGAGTCTAAATTCACCCCTCCACTTT.

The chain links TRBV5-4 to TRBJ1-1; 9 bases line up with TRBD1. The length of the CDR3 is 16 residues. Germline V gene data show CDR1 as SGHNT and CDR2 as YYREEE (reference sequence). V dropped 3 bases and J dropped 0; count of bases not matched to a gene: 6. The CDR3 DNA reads TGTGCCAGCAGCTCCGGACAGGGGCGATTGAACACTGAAGCTTTCTTT. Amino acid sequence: CASSSGQGRLNTEAFF.

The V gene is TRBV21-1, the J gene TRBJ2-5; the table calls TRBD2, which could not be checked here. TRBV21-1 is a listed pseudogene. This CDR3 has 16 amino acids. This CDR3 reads CASSLNPGGAKETQYF. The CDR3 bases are TGTGCCAGCAGCCTGAATCCCGGGGGGGCGAAGGAGACCCAGTACTTC.